The following is a T cell receptor (beta chain) sequence with its context. Its antigen is not known. This sample was taken from a study of sequential checkpoint blockade in melanoma. Here immunoSEQ multiplex PCR was the method, and the copy in TCRdb shows in-frame clones only, minus some. The sample consists of roughly 3,400 clones, 24% of them appearing once. Treatment noted: randomized to nivolumab then ipilimumab (arm A) or the reverse (arm B). The trim removed 0 bases at V and 2 bases at J, leaving 12 bases unmatched. Germline CDR1 SQVTM, CDR2 ANQGSEA. The CDR3 runs to 17 residues. Overall study findings and caveats: Mutational load did not correlate with tumor T-cell fraction or clonality.

The genes are TRBV29-1 and TRBJ2-5, with 7 bases lining up with TRBD2. The sequencing here drew on tumor tissue (inferred from file names), taken from a patient given nivolumab and ipilimumab in sequence. The TCR originated in a human donor with melanoma. Here the CDR3 reads CSVEDTKAGVRQETQYF. DNA for the CDR3: TGCAGCGTTGAAGATACAAAGGCGGGGGTCCGACAAGAGACCCAGTACTTC. The whole variable domain, filled in from reference TRBV29-1 and TRBJ2-5, reads SAVISQKPSRDICQRGTSLTIQCQVDSQVTMMFWYRQQPGQSLTLIATANQGSEATYESGFVIDKFPISRPNLTFSTLTVSNMSPEDSSIYLCSVEDTKAGVRQETQYFGPGTRLLVL.